This record looks at one T cell receptor beta chain sequence and its context. The antigen is unknown. A 5'RACE reaction primed in the constant segment made cDNA libraries of TCR alpha and TCR beta, and these carried sample barcodes and UMIs. Each CDR3 protein gets one entry after TCRdb re-called the 5' RACE reads with MiXCR. The sample has 50,000 or so distinct CDR3 sequences, roughly a quarter seen once. From germline, CDR1 is SGHRS and CDR2 YFSETQ. The V end was cut by 2 bases, the J end by 1 base, with 12 bases between. This CDR3 region has 15 residues. This sample is drawn from a study of T-cell memory formation after mild COVID-19. Study observations and caveats: Contracting CD4+ clones lay largely in CM and EM, with CD8+ ones residing in EMRA.

The sequenced material came from PBMCs or a T cell subset sorted from them (not recorded which). The clonotype originates from a man aged 18 to 30 who had mild COVID-19 (a few samples of this study predate the infection). Cell type and time point are not known. V is TRBV5-1 and J is TRBJ1-2; D gene uncertain. In nucleotides, the CDR3 is TGCGCCAGCAGCTTATCAAAGGGATTTAACTATGGCTACACCTTC. As protein: CASSLSKGFNYGYTF.